This T cell receptor beta chain was documented in a study of T cells in Graves' hyperthyroidism and ophthalmopathy. The investigators amplified TCR beta CDR3 regions from RNA transcripts. HTBI primers were employed in a first-round RT-PCR of the TCR CDR3. A single record per CDR3 protein comes from TCRdb applying MiXCR to the multiplex PCR reads. The table shows 250,000 to 300,000 distinct CDR3 sequences, with approximately 13% occurring only once. Study results and limitations: The model foresaw ophthalmopathy a median about 6.5 months prior to onset.

Disease duration under 2 months; hyperthyroidism patients were aged 18 to 65. The diagnoses drew upon clinical symptoms, serum thyroxine and TRAb, thyroid ultrasound and orbital computed tomography. Under 12 ml fresh peripheral blood yielded the PBMCs. This clonotype was recorded many times. As yet, its antigen is unknown. The clonotype comes from a woman in her 40s with Graves' hyperthyroidism. Sequencing was performed on blood.

For the CDR3, the DNA is TGTGCCAGCAGGCCGGGACTAGCGGTGGATACGCAGTATTTT. This gives the protein CASRPGLAVDTQYF. J is TRBJ2-3 and V is TRBV2, with 11 bases matching TRBD2. This CDR3 has 14 amino acids. Germline CDR1 and CDR2: SNHLY and FYNNEI. Unmatched junction bases numbered 5, after V lost 6 bases and J lost 6 bases.